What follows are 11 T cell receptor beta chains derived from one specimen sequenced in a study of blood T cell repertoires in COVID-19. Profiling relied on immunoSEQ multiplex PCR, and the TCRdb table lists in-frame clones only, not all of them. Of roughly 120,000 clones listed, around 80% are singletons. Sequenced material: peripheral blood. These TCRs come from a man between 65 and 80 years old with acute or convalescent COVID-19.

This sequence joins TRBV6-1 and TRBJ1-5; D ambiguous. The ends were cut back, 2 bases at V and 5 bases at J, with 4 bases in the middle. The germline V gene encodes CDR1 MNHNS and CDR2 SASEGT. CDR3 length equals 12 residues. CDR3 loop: CASSEFDQPQHF. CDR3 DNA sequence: TGTGCCAGCAGTGAATTCGATCAGCCCCAGCATTTT.

The CDR3 spells CASSLTWDRGWGYTF. CDR3 bases: TGTGCCAGCAGCCTCACCTGGGACAGGGGTTGGGGCTACACCTTC. The gene calls are TRBV27 and TRBJ1-2, with TRBD1 matching 10 bases. Trimming at V came to 6 bases and at J to 8 bases, leaving 12 bases not matched to a gene. The CDR3 runs 15 residues. Germline CDR1 and CDR2: MNHEY and SMNVEV (reference sequence).

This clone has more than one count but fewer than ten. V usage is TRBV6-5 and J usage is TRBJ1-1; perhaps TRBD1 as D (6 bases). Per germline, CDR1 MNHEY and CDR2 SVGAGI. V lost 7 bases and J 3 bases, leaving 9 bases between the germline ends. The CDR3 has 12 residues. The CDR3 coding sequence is TGTGCCAGCACACAGGGTGACACTGAAGCTTTCTTT. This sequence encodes CASTQGDTEAFF.

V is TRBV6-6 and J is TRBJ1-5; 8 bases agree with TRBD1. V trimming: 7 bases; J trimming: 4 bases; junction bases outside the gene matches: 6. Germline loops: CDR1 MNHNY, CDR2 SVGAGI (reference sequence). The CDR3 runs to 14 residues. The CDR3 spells CASTPDRVNQPQHF. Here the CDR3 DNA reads TGTGCCAGCACCCCGGACAGGGTTAATCAGCCCCAGCATTTT.

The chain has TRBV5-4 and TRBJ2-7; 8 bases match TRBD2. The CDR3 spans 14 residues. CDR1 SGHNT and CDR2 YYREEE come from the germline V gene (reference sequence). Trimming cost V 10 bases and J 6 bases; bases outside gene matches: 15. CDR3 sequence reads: CACEGGGTFGEQYF. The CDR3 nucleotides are TGTGCCTGCGAGGGCGGGGGGACCTTCGGCGAGCAGTACTTC.

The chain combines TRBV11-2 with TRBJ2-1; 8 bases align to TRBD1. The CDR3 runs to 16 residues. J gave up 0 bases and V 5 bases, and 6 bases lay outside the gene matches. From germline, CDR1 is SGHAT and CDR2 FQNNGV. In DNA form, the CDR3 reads TGTGCCAGCAGCATCCGACAGGGGAGCTCCTACAATGAGCAGTTCTTC. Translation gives CASSIRQGSSYNEQFF.

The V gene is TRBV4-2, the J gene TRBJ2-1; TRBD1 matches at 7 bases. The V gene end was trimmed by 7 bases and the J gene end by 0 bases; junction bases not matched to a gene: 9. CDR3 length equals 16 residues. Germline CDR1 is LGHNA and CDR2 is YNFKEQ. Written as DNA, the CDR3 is TGTGCCAGCACCCCTGGACAGGCGAGCTCCTACAATGAGCAGTTCTTC. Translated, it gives CASTPGQASSYNEQFF.

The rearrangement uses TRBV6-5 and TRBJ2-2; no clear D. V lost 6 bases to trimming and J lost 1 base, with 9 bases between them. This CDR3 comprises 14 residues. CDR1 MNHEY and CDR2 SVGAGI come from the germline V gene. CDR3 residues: CASSAGWNTGELFF. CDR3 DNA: TGTGCCAGCAGCGCCGGTTGGAACACCGGGGAGCTGTTTTTT.

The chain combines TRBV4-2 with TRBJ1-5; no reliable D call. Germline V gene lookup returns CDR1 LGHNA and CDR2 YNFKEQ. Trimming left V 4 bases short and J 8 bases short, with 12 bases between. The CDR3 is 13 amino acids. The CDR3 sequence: CASSPPFGEPQHF. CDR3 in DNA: TGTGCCAGCAGCCCCCCATTCGGGGAGCCCCAGCATTTT.

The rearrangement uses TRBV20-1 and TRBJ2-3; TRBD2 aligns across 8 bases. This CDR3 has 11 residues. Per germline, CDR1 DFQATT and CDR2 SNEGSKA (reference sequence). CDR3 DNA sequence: TGCACTCCCGGGGGGGCTGATACGCAGTATTTT. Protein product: CTPGGADTQYF.

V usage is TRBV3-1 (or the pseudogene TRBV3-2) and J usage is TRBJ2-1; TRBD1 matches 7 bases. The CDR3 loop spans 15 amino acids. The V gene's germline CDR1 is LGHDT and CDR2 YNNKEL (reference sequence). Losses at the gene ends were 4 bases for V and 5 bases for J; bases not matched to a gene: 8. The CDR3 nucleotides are TGTGCCAGCAGCCTAACCGGGACAGCCGACAATGAGCAGTTCTTC. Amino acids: CASSLTGTADNEQFF.